Each of the 25 T cell receptor beta chains below was sequenced from the same sample in a study of T cells in Graves' hyperthyroidism and ophthalmopathy. RNA transcripts gave rise to amplified TCR beta CDR3 regions. First-round RT-PCR targeting the TCR CDR3 was performed with the HTBI primer set. TCRdb itself ran the multiplex PCR reads through MiXCR, one entry per CDR3 protein. The table has about 400,000 distinct CDR3 sequences, more than 20% seen once. The sample comprised blood. Receptor source: a man in his fifties with Graves' hyperthyroidism.

The rearrangement uses TRBV5-6 and TRBJ2-3; D is unclear. V was cut by 4 bases and J by 2 bases, with 11 bases left in between. CDR3 size: 14 residues. Germline loops: CDR1 SGHDT, CDR2 YYEEEE. The CDR3 loop is CASSVGQITDTQYF. DNA of the CDR3: TGTGCCAGCAGCGTAGGTCAGATCACAGATACGCAGTATTTT.

This chain's CDR3 is CASSWGTPGSYNEQFF. Written as DNA, the CDR3 is TGTGCCAGCAGCTGGGGGACACCCGGCTCCTACAATGAGCAGTTCTTC. The chain is built from TRBV7-8 and TRBJ2-1; TRBD1 is a possible D gene (6 bases). Germline CDR1 and CDR2: SGHVS and FQNEAQ. Between the trimmed V and J ends, which lost 4 bases and 0 bases, there was a span of 13 bases. The CDR3 length is 16 residues. The whole variable domain, filled in from reference TRBV7-8 and TRBJ2-1, reads GAGVSQSPRYKVAKRGQDVALRCDPISGHVSLFWYQQALGQGPEFLTYFQNEAQLDKSGLPSDRFFAERPEGSVSTLKIQRTQQEDSAVYLCASSWGTPGSYNEQFFGPGTRLTVL.

This chain uses TRBV7-8 with TRBJ2-1, with D unclear. This CDR3 contains 17 residues. CDR1 is SGHVS and CDR2 is FQNEAQ in the germline V gene. V dropped 2 bases and J dropped 0 bases, with 14 bases sitting between them. CDR3 nucleotide sequence: TGTGCCAGCAGCTTAAGAATGGTGTTGAGCTCCTACAATGAGCAGTTCTTC. Translating it yields CASSLRMVLSSYNEQFF.

This clonotype was detected ten times or more. The rearrangement joins TRBV12-3 or TRBV12-4 to TRBJ1-1, with TRBD1 matching over 7 bases. The V gene end was trimmed by 5 bases and the J gene end by 9 bases; junction bases not matched to a gene: 6. The CDR3 covers 12 residues. The DNA for the CDR3 is TGTGCCAGCAGTCGACAGGGTACTAAAGCTTTCTTT. Its translation is CASSRQGTKAFF.

This chain joins TRBV24-1 and TRBJ1-1, with 11 bases aligning to TRBD1. The CDR3 runs 13 residues. The V and J ends lost 7 bases and 8 bases, in that order; junction bases with no gene match: 5. Germline CDR1 and CDR2: KGHDR and SFDVKD. DNA for the CDR3: TGTGCCACCAGGCCGGGACAGGGGGGAGAAGCTTTCTTT. Its protein is CATRPGQGGEAFF.

Comments on this clonotype: A read error may account for a junction end that differs from germline. DNA for the CDR3: TGTGCCGGCAGCCCAACTAGCGGGAGGGCGTACAATGAGCAGTTCTTC. Residues: CAGSPTSGRAYNEQFF. This sequence joins TRBV6-2 or TRBV6-3 and TRBJ2-1; 13 nucleotides line up with TRBD2. The CDR3 covers 16 residues. The V gene's germline CDR1 is MNHEY and CDR2 SVGEGT.

The chain uses TRBV15 and TRBJ2-1, with D possibly being TRBD1 or TRBD2 (5 bases each). CDR3 size: 18 residues. V lost 1 base to trimming and J lost 0 bases, with 16 bases between them. Germline V lookup: CDR1 LNHNV, CDR2 YYDKDF (reference sequence). Written as DNA, the CDR3 is TGTGCCACCAGCAGAGCGAGGGGTCAGCTGAGCTCCTACAATGAGCAGTTCTTC. This sequence encodes CATSRARGQLSSYNEQFF.

This sequence joins TRBV29-1 and TRBJ1-1; 9 nucleotides align to TRBD1. The CDR3 is made up of 14 amino acids. Germline CDR1 reads SQVTM; CDR2 reads ANQGSEA. Trimming took 6 bases from V and 1 from J; bases not matched to a gene: 6. The CDR3 region is CSVRDRVSNTEAFF. The CDR3 DNA reads as TGCAGCGTCCGGGACAGGGTCTCGAACACTGAAGCTTTCTTT.

Turning to this clonotype: The junction departs from the called germline gene at one end, perhaps through a read error. The chain is built from TRBV20-1 and TRBJ2-7; 7 positions agree with TRBD2. Germline V gene data show CDR1 as DFQATT and CDR2 as SNEGSKA (reference sequence). This CDR3 region has 14 residues. This CDR3 reads CSASGLAGSHEQYF. In DNA form, the CDR3 reads TGCAGCGCTAGTGGGTTAGCGGGCTCCCACGAGCAGTACTTC.

A remark on this clonotype: A much more abundant neighbour one base away suggests this may be a read error. This sequence joins TRBV5-1 and TRBJ2-1, with 14 positions matching TRBD2. CDR1 and CDR2 (germline): SGHRS, YFSETQ. The length of the CDR3 is 15 residues. Trimming cost V 3 bases and J 8 bases; bases outside gene matches: 4. The CDR3 DNA is TGCGCCAGCAGCTCGACTAGCGGGAGGGTCGATGAGCAGTTCTTC. Its translation is CASSSTSGRVDEQFF.

In this sample, this clonotype turned up a few times. The chain employs TRBV10-3 and TRBJ1-2, with a weak D call TRBD1 (6 bases). This CDR3 is built from 16 residues. Trimming cost V 6 bases and J 7 bases, with 24 bases left between them. Germline CDR1 and CDR2: ENHRY and SYGVKD. This chain's CDR3 is CAIREVPPGVSSGYTF. The CDR3 bases are TGTGCCATCAGAGAAGTCCCGCCAGGGGTCAGCTCTGGCTACACCTTC.

This clonotype was detected a few times. The chain uses TRBV12-3 or TRBV12-4 and TRBJ2-5; D may be TRBD2 (5 bases). The CDR3 contains 14 residues. V was shortened by 8 bases and J by 1 base, with 14 bases between the two germline ends. CDR3 in DNA: TGTGCCAGCGGGTTTAGCGTTTCCCAAGAGACCCAGTACTTC. It codes for CASGFSVSQETQYF.

Points on this clonotype: One end of the junction is discordant with germline, which a read error may explain. CDR3 coding DNA: TGCGCCAGCAGCCTCGGGGGACACAGCTCCTACAATGAGCAGTTCTTC. Protein: CASSLGGHSSYNEQFF. This chain connects TRBV2 to TRBJ2-1; D is tentatively TRBD1 or TRBD2 (6 bases each). The CDR3 has 16 residues. From germline, CDR1 is SNHLY and CDR2 FYNNEI. Combining the CDR3 with reference TRBV2 and TRBJ2-1 gives the whole variable domain EPEVTQTPSHQVTQMGQEVILRCVPISNHLYFYWYRQILGQKVEFLVSFYNNEISEKSEIFDDQFSVERPDGSNFTLKIRSTKLEDSAMYFCASSLGGHSSYNEQFFGPGTRLTVL.

This clonotype appeared a few times. This chain joins TRBV7-9 and TRBJ2-7, with 7 positions matching TRBD1. The CDR3 sequence is 15 residues long. The V segment lost 8 bases and the J segment 3 bases; nucleotides outside the gene matches: 13. The germline V gene encodes CDR1 SEHNR and CDR2 FQNEAQ (reference sequence). The CDR3 DNA is TGTGCCAGCGAGTCCCTTACAGGGGTGGACTACGAGCAGTACTTC. Its protein is CASESLTGVDYEQYF.

This clonotype was recorded a few times. The chain couples TRBV19 to TRBJ1-1; perhaps TRBD1 as D (6 bases). Trimming stripped 4 bases from V and 0 bases from J, with 12 bases between. Per germline, CDR1 LNHDA and CDR2 SQIVND (reference sequence). The CDR3 covers 15 residues. CDR3 in DNA: TGTGCCAGTAGTACGGGGGGCAGCCTGAACACTGAAGCTTTCTTT. It translates to CASSTGGSLNTEAFF.

The sample holds a few counts of this clonotype. The V and J genes are TRBV5-1 and TRBJ2-5, with a possible D match to TRBD2 (5 bases). V was cut by 5 bases and J by 3 bases, with 11 bases left in between. CDR3 size: 13 residues. CDR1 is SGHRS and CDR2 is YFSETQ in the germline V gene. The DNA of the CDR3 is TGCGCCAGCAGGGTGGGAGCAGAAGAGACCCAGTACTTC. Translation gives CASRVGAEETQYF. The whole variable domain, remainder taken from reference TRBV5-1 and TRBJ2-5, is KAGVTQTPRYLIKTRGQQVTLSCSPISGHRSVSWYQQTPGQGLQFLFEYFSETQRNKGNFPGRFSGRQFSNSRSEMNVSTLELGDSALYLCASRVGAEETQYFGPGTRLLVL.

This sequence joins TRBV6-2 or TRBV6-3 and TRBJ2-7; 13 bases agree with TRBD2. The germline CDR1 and CDR2 sequences are MNHEY and SVGEGT. V lost 5 bases to trimming and J lost 1 base; unmatched junction nucleotides: 14. The CDR3 runs 19 residues. CDR3 region: CASSHTTSGRAKNSYEQYF. Written as DNA, the CDR3 is TGTGCCAGCAGTCATACCACTAGCGGGAGGGCCAAAAATTCCTACGAGCAGTACTTC.

The table lists this clonotype with a few counts. The rearrangement uses TRBV19 and TRBJ1-4, with a tentative D call TRBD1 (5 bases). CDR1 is LNHDA, CDR2 SQIVND, per germline (reference sequence). Deletions cut 6 bases from V and 0 bases from J, with 8 bases between. This CDR3 has 14 amino acids. Written as DNA, the CDR3 is TGTGCCAGTAGCTCGGGGGCAACTAATGAAAAACTGTTTTTT. Its protein is CASSSGATNEKLFF.

This clonotype was picked up a small number of times. The CDR3 sequence is CASSPLRSSYNEQFF. The CDR3 DNA follows: TGTGCCAGCAGCCCCCTACGGAGCTCCTACAATGAGCAGTTCTTC. The chain combines TRBV7-3 with TRBJ2-1; D is undetermined. CDR1 is SGHTA, CDR2 FQGTGA, per germline. V was shortened by 5 bases and J by 0 bases, with 11 bases between the two germline ends. The CDR3 extends over 15 amino acids.

This clonotype occurred many times. The V gene is TRBV5-5, the J gene TRBJ2-2; 9 bases agree with TRBD2. CDR1 SGHKS and CDR2 YYEKEE come from the germline V gene (reference sequence). Trimming removed 4 bases from V and 0 bases from J; junction bases left unmatched: 4. CDR3 length equals 16 residues. CDR3 in amino acids: CASSETSGANTGELFF. CDR3 bases: TGTGCCAGCAGCGAGACTAGCGGAGCGAACACCGGGGAGCTGTTTTTT.

This CDR3 is CSARDAGWGNTEAFF. The CDR3 region has the DNA TGCAGTGCTAGAGATGCGGGGTGGGGGAACACTGAAGCTTTCTTT. The rearrangement uses TRBV20-1 and TRBJ1-1; D uncertain. Germline CDR1 is DFQATT and CDR2 is SNEGSKA (reference sequence). The CDR3 has 15 residues. V lost 0 bases and J 1 base, leaving 12 bases between the germline ends.

The gene calls are TRBV11-2 and TRBJ2-7, with TRBD1 as a possible D gene (6 bases). Germline CDR1 SGHAT, CDR2 FQNNGV. The CDR3 contains 15 residues. Trimming left V 5 bases short and J 2 bases short, with 16 bases between. CDR3 region: CASSLRGLPPYEQYF. CDR3 DNA sequence: TGTGCCAGCAGCCTCAGGGGTCTCCCTCCCTACGAGCAGTACTTC. Supplemented by reference TRBV11-2 and TRBJ2-7, the full variable domain reads EAGVAQSPRYKIIEKRQSVAFWCNPISGHATLYWYQQILGQGPKLLIQFQNNGVVDDSQLPKDRFSAERLKGVDSTLKIQPAKLEDSAVYLCASSLRGLPPYEQYFGPGTRLTVT.

The V call is TRBV24-1, the J call TRBJ2-5; tentatively, D is TRBD1 (6 bases). The DNA end is more similar to TRBJ2-1, so the J call may be wrong. The CDR3 is made up of 14 amino acids. Germline CDR1 is KGHDR and CDR2 is SFDVKD. The CDR3 DNA is TGTGCCACCAGTGATTTGAAGGGGGAAGAGACCCAGTTCTTC. It codes for CATSDLKGEETQFF.

The chain uses TRBV3-1 and TRBJ2-1; 7 nucleotides line up with TRBD2. J gave up 2 bases and V 3 bases, and 10 bases lay outside the gene matches. The CDR3 extends over 17 amino acids. Germline CDR1 and CDR2: LGHDT and YNNKEL (reference sequence). CDR3 loop: CASSHLTPGGPYNEQFF. CDR3 coding DNA: TGTGCCAGCAGCCATTTGACACCGGGGGGACCCTACAATGAGCAGTTCTTC.

The genes are TRBV6-6 and TRBJ2-1; D is ambiguous. V lost 2 bases and J lost 5, with 7 bases in between. The CDR3 totals 13 residues. Germline assignment: CDR1 MNHNY and CDR2 SVGAGI (reference sequence). In DNA, the CDR3 is TGTGCCAGCAGTTACAGTACCAACAATGAGCAGTTCTTC. Amino acids: CASSYSTNNEQFF.